Listed below are T cell receptor beta chains from one sample, sequenced in a study of T cell repertoires in cytomegalovirus infection. TCRdb processed the reads anew with MiXCR; each CDR3 protein has one entry. This sample has roughly 230,000 distinct CDR3 sequences, with 15% to 20% found just once. The sample taken for sequencing was CD8+ T cells from PBMCs. Every receptor here comes from a human donor in good health (CMV status not recorded). Some clones in this sample may be carry-over from other donors' samples. The CDR3 runs from the conserved cysteine through the conserved F or W. A D gene is named only where the DNA matches it firmly. Some rows mark clone size as missing; the rest say once, few, many or name a class of expanded clone.

>TRBJ2-1|TRBV5-1|NA|few|13
CASSQSGTTEQFF
TGCGCCAGCAGCCAGTCAGGGACCACTGAGCAGTTCTTC
>TRBJ2-7|TRBV5-6|TRBD1|NA|15
CASRGDRASSYEQYF
TGTGCCAGCAGGGGGGACAGGGCGAGCTCCTACGAGCAGTACTTC
>TRBJ1-5|TRBV6-1|TRBD1|many|14
CASSVTGGDQPQHF
TGTGCCAGCAGCGTCACAGGGGGTGATCAGCCCCAGCATTTT
>TRBJ1-1|TRBV12-3/TRBV12-4|NA|NA|13
CASSLGLAAEAFF
TGTGCCAGCAGTTTAGGGTTAGCCGCTGAAGCTTTCTTT
>TRBJ1-1|TRBV2|NA|many|15
CASSDPFSGDTEAFF
TGTGCCAGCAGTGACCCATTCTCAGGGGACACTGAAGCTTTCTTT
>TRBJ1-1|TRBV6-1|NA|many|13
CASSFLGDTEAFF
TGTGCCAGCAGCTTCCTCGGGGACACTGAAGCTTTCTTT
>TRBJ1-2|TRBV12-5|TRBD1|many|18
CASGLELGVGTGVGGYTF
TGTGCTAGTGGTTTGGAACTAGGAGTAGGGACAGGGGTCGGCGGCTACACCTTC
>TRBJ2-2|TRBV12-3/TRBV12-4|NA|once|15
CASSFVTYSAGELFF
TGTGCCAGCAGTTTTGTCACTTATAGCGCCGGGGAGCTGTTTTTT
>TRBJ1-3|TRBV12-5|NA|NA|17
CASGLSPGFVSGNTIYF
TGTGCTAGTGGTTTGAGCCCCGGGTTTGTCTCTGGAAACACCATATATTTT
>TRBJ2-1|TRBV7-9|TRBD2|NA|16
CASSPGGGFSYNEQFF
TGTGCCAGCAGCCCGGGGGGGGGGTTTTCCTACAATGAGCAGTTCTTC
>TRBJ1-1|TRBV12-3/TRBV12-4|NA|few|14
CASSFWAKGTEAFF
TGTGCCAGCAGTTTTTGGGCTAAAGGGACTGAAGCTTTCTTT
>TRBJ2-1|TRBV6-8|NA|once|13
CASSYRTSHEQFF
TGTGCCAGCAGTTACCGGACCTCCCATGAGCAGTTCTTC
>TRBJ2-5|TRBV27|TRBD1|few|17
CASSPLPGQKYQETQYF
TGTGCCAGCAGTCCTCTCCCGGGACAGAAGTACCAAGAGACCCAGTACTTC
>TRBJ2-5|TRBV6-9|TRBD2|NA|15
CASSSSGGNKETQYF
TGTGCCAGCAGTTCTAGCGGGGGAAATAAAGAGACCCAGTACTTC
>TRBJ1-5|TRBV7-9|NA|many|14
CASSPDTSNQPQHF
TGTGCCAGCAGCCCTGACACATCCAATCAGCCCCAGCATTTT
>TRBJ1-2|TRBV6-2/TRBV6-3|TRBD1|NA|14
CASNPGQGYHGYTF
TGTGCCAGCAATCCGGGACAGGGATATCATGGCTACACCTTC
>TRBJ2-5|TRBV14|TRBD1|few|15
CASSPGAGGEETQYF
TGTGCCAGCAGCCCAGGGGCAGGGGGCGAAGAGACCCAGTACTTC
>TRBJ2-1|TRBV23-1|NA|many|12
CASSPRDPEEFF
TGCGCCAGCAGTCCCCGGGACCCCGAGGAGTTCTTC
>TRBJ1-5|TRBV19|NA|NA|14
CASSIKGSNQPQHF
TGTGCCAGTAGTATCAAGGGGAGCAATCAGCCCCAGCATTTT
>TRBJ2-7|TRBV29-1|NA|NA|13
CSVVGGTEYEQYF
TGCAGCGTTGTTGGGGGCACGGAATACGAGCAGTACTTC
>TRBJ1-5|TRBV12-3/TRBV12-4|TRBD1|NA|16
CASNKNDRGPDQPQHF
TGTGCCAGCAACAAAAATGACAGGGGTCCGGATCAGCCCCAGCATTTT
>TRBJ2-2|TRBV7-2|NA|few|16
CASSLPGGPYTGELFF
TGTGCCAGCAGCTTACCGGGGGGCCCCTACACCGGGGAGCTGTTTTTT
>TRBJ2-3|TRBV20-1|TRBD2|few|13
CSAIAGDTDTQYF
TGCAGTGCAATAGCGGGGGACACAGATACGCAGTATTTT
>TRBJ1-5|TRBV25-1|NA|few|13
CASSQGFGQPQHF
TGTGCCAGCAGTCAGGGGTTTGGTCAGCCCCAGCATTTT
>TRBJ2-7|TRBV28|NA|NA|12
CASSPGVHEQYF
TGTGCCAGCAGTCCCGGAGTCCACGAGCAGTACTTC
>TRBJ2-3|TRBV27|TRBD2|NA|14
CASIGGGGADTQYF
TGTGCCAGCATAGGCGGGGGGGGCGCAGATACGCAGTATTTT
>TRBJ2-7|TRBV4-3|NA|many|16
CASSRGKGHNLYEQYF
TGCGCCAGCAGCCGGGGTAAAGGACACAATTTATACGAGCAGTACTTC
>TRBJ1-1|TRBV2|NA|many|14
CASREGESNTEAFF
TGTGCCAGCAGGGAGGGGGAATCGAACACTGAAGCTTTCTTT
>TRBJ2-7|TRBV7-2|NA|many|11
CASSPAGEQYF
TGTGCCAGCAGCCCGGCAGGCGAGCAGTACTTC
>TRBJ2-2|TRBV6-5|TRBD2|NA|14
CATGGGLDTGELFF
TGTGCCACCGGGGGGGGGTTGGACACCGGGGAGCTGTTTTTT
>TRBJ2-3|TRBV10-3|NA|NA|15
CAISDKSGSTDTQYF
TGTGCCATCAGTGATAAAAGCGGGAGCACAGATACGCAGTATTTT
>TRBJ1-1|TRBV13|NA|NA|15
CASSSFDRYNTEAFF
TGTGCCAGCAGCAGCTTCGACAGGTACAACACTGAAGCTTTCTTT
>TRBJ1-4|TRBV7-9|NA|few|15
CASSNQGGTNEKLFF
TGTGCCAGCAGCAACCAAGGCGGCACTAATGAAAAACTGTTTTTT
>TRBJ2-5|TRBV7-6|NA|NA|15
CASSFAGSLKETQYF
TGTGCCAGCAGCTTTGCTGGGTCTCTAAAAGAGACCCAGTACTTC
>TRBJ2-3|TRBV7-6|NA|many|16
CASSLSGGGGGDTQYF
TGTGCCAGCAGCTTATCAGGGGGCGGGGGCGGAGATACGCAGTATTTT
>TRBJ2-3|TRBV24-1|TRBD1|many|17
CATSERTGSRVTDTQYF
TGTGCCACCAGTGAACGGACAGGGTCGCGTGTCACAGATACGCAGTATTTT
>TRBJ2-1|TRBV24-1|TRBD1|many|16
CASQGTGQGAYNEQFF
TGTGCCTCACAGGGGACGGGGCAGGGAGCTTACAATGAGCAGTTCTTC
>TRBJ2-7|TRBV20-1|NA|NA|14
CSARDVNQAYEQYF
TGCAGTGCTAGAGACGTGAATCAGGCCTACGAGCAGTACTTC
>TRBJ2-1|TRBV5-4|TRBD2|NA|14
CASSLVAGGREQFF
TGTGCCAGCAGCTTGGTAGCGGGGGGGCGCGAGCAGTTCTTC
>TRBJ2-7|TRBV28|NA|NA|13
CAKGWVRAYEQYF
TGTGCCAAGGGGTGGGTCAGGGCCTACGAGCAGTACTTC
>TRBJ1-2|TRBV7-2|NA|many|15
CASSLVPGRRYGYTF
TGTGCCAGCAGCTTAGTTCCAGGGCGTCGATATGGCTACACCTTC
>TRBJ2-7|TRBV28|TRBD1|few|14
CASRIPQGAHEQYF
TGTGCCAGCAGAATCCCGCAGGGGGCCCACGAGCAGTACTTC
>TRBJ2-7|TRBV6-6|NA|few|16
CASSALRGPNPLEQYF
TGTGCCAGCAGTGCCCTCCGAGGGCCCAATCCCTTGGAGCAGTACTTC
>TRBJ2-1|TRBV6-1|TRBD1|few|15
CASSEDRGGRHEQFF
TGTGCCAGCAGTGAGGACAGGGGGGGCCGCCATGAGCAGTTCTTC
>TRBJ1-2|TRBV4-1|NA|NA|15
CASSQRDTPFYGYTF
TGCGCCAGCAGCCAGCGGGACACCCCTTTCTATGGCTACACCTTC
>TRBJ2-2|TRBV7-2|TRBD2|few|14
CASSLTSGGGELFF
TGTGCCAGCAGCTTAACTAGCGGGGGAGGGGAGCTGTTTTTT
>TRBJ1-2|TRBV2|NA|NA|11
CASRRDYGYTF
TGTGCCAGCAGGCGGGACTATGGCTACACCTTC
>TRBJ2-1|TRBV14|TRBD2|many|15
CASSPNGGAYNEQFF
TGTGCCAGCAGCCCCAACGGGGGGGCCTACAATGAGCAGTTCTTC
>TRBJ2-3|TRBV5-1|NA|NA|14
CASSPGDSTDTQYF
TGCGCCAGCAGCCCGGGGGACAGCACAGATACGCAGTATTTT
>TRBJ2-3|TRBV5-4|TRBD2|few|14
CASSATSGTDTQYF
TGTGCCAGCAGCGCGACTAGCGGCACAGATACGCAGTATTTT
>TRBJ1-5|TRBV5-6|NA|few|13
CASSWGTNQPQHF
TGTGCCAGCAGCTGGGGGACTAATCAGCCCCAGCATTTT
>TRBJ1-1|TRBV6-5|NA|NA|14
CASSYTNRAIDAFF
TGTGCCAGCAGTTACACCAACAGGGCTATTGATGCTTTCTTT
>TRBJ1-1|TRBV29-1|TRBD1|NA|13
CSVNRGLGTEAFF
TGCAGCGTAAACAGGGGGCTAGGGACTGAAGCTTTCTTT